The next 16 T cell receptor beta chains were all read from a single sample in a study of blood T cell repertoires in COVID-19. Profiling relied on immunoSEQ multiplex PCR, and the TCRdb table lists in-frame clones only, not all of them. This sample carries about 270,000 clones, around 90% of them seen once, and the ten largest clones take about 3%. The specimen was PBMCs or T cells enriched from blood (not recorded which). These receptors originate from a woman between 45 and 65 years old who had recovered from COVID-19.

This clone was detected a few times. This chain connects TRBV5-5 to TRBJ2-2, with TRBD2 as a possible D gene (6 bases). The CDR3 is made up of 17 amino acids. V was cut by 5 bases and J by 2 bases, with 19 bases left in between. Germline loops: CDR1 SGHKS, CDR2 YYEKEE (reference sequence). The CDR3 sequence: CASSPSDRDSNTGELFF. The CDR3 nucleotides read TGTGCCAGCAGTCCCTCTGACCGGGACTCAAACACCGGGGAGCTGTTTTTT.

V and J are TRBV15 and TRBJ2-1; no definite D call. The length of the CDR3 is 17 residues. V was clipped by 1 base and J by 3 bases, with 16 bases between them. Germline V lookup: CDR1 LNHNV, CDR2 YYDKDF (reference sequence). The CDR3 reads CATSRGDNRWVYNEQFF. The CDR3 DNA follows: TGTGCCACCAGCAGAGGCGACAACCGCTGGGTCTACAATGAGCAGTTCTTC.

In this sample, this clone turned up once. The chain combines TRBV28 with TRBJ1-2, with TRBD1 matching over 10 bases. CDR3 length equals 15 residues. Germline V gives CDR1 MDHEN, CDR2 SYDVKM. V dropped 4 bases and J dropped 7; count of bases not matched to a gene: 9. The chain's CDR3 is CASSYGTGVLAGYTF. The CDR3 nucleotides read TGTGCCAGCAGTTATGGGACAGGGGTTTTAGCTGGCTACACCTTC.

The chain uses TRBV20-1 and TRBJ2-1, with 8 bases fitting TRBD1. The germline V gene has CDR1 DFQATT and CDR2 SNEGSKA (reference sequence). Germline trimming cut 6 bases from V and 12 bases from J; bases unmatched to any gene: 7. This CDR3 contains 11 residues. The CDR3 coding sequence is TGCAGTGCCCTACAGGGGGATAGGCAGTTCTTC. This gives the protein CSALQGDRQFF.

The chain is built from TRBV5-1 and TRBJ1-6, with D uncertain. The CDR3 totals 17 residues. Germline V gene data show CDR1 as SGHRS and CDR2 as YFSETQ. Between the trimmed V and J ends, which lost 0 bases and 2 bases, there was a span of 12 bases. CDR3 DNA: TGCGCCAGCAGCTTGGCCCCCTCAGGTACCTATAATTCACCCCTCCACTTT. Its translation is CASSLAPSGTYNSPLHF.

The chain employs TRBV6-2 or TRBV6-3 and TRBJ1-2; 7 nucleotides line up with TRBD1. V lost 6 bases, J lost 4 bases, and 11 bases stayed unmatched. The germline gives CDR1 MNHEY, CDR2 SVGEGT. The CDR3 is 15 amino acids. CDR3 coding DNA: TGTGCCAGCAGCCCCCAGGGACAGAAAGGCTATGGCTACACCTTC. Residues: CASSPQGQKGYGYTF.

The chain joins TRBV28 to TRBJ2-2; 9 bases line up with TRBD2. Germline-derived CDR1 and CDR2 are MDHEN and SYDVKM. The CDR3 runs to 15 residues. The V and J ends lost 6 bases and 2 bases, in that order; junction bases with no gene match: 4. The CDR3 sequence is CASRFSGGNTGELFF. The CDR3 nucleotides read TGTGCCAGCAGATTTAGCGGGGGAAACACCGGGGAGCTGTTTTTT.

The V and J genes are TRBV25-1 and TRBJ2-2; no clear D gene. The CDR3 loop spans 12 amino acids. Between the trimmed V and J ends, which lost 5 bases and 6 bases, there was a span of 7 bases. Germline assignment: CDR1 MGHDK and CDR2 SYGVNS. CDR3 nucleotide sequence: TGTGCCAGCAGTTCATTCCCCGGGGAGCTGTTTTTT. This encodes CASSSFPGELFF. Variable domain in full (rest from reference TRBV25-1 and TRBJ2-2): EADIYQTPRYLVIGTGKKITLECSQTMGHDKMYWYQQDPGMELHLIHYSYGVNSTEKGDLSSESTVSRIRTEHFPLTLESARPSHTSQYLCASSSFPGELFFGEGSRLTVL.

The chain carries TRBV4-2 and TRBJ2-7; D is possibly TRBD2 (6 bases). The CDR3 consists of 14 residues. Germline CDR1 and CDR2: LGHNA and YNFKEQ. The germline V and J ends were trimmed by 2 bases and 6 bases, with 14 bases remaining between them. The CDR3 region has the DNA TGTGCCAGCAGCCAATGGGGCTTGGGGGGCGAGCAGTACTTC. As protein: CASSQWGLGGEQYF.

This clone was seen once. DNA for the CDR3: TGTGCCAGCAGCCCTTACGGACAGGGGAATACTGAAGCTTTCTTT. Translation gives CASSPYGQGNTEAFF. This chain joins TRBV28 and TRBJ1-1, with TRBD1 identical over 9 bases. V gave up 6 bases and J gave up 5 bases; unmatched junction bases: 10. The CDR3 is 15 amino acids. From germline, CDR1 is MDHEN and CDR2 SYDVKM.

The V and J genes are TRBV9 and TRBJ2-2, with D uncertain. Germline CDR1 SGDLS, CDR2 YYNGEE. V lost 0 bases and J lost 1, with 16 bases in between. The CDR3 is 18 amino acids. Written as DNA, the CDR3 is TGTGCCAGCAGCGTAGGGATCTACCCACTAAAGAACACCGGGGAGCTGTTTTTT. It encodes CASSVGIYPLKNTGELFF.

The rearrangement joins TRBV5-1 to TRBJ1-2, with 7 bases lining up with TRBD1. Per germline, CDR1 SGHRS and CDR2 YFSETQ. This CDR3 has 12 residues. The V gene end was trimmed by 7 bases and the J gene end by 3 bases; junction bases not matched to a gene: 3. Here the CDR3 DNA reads TGCGCCAGCGCCGGGACAGACTATGGCTACACCTTC. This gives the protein CASAGTDYGYTF. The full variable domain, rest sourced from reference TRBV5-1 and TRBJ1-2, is KAGVTQTPRYLIKTRGQQVTLSCSPISGHRSVSWYQQTPGQGLQFLFEYFSETQRNKGNFPGRFSGRQFSNSRSEMNVSTLELGDSALYLCASAGTDYGYTFGSGTRLTVV.

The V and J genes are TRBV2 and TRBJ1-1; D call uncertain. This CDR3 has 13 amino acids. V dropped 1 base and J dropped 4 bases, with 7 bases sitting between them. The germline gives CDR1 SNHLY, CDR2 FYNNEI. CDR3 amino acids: CASSEVVATEAFF. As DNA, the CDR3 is TGTGCCAGCAGTGAAGTGGTAGCCACTGAAGCTTTCTTT. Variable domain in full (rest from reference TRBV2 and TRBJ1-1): EPEVTQTPSHQVTQMGQEVILRCVPISNHLYFYWYRQILGQKVEFLVSFYNNEISEKSEIFDDQFSVERPDGSNFTLKIRSTKLEDSAMYFCASSEVVATEAFFGQGTRLTVV.

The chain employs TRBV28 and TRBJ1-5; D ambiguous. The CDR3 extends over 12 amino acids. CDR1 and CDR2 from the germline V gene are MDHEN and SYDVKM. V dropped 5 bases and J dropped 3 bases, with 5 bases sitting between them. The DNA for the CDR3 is TGTGCCAGCAGTCCCCACAATCAGCCCCAGCATTTT. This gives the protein CASSPHNQPQHF.

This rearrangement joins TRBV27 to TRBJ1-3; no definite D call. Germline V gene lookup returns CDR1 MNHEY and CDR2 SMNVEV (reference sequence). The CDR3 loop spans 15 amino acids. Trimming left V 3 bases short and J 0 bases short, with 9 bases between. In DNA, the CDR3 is TGTGCCAGCAGTTTGGCCAGACTCTCTGGAAACACCATATATTTT. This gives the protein CASSLARLSGNTIYF.

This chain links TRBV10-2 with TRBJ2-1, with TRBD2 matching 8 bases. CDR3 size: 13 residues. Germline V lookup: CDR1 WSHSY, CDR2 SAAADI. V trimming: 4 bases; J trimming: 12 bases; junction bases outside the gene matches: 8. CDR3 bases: TGCGCCAGCAGTGGGCCAGCGGGAGAGGTGCAGTTCTTC. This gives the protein CASSGPAGEVQFF.